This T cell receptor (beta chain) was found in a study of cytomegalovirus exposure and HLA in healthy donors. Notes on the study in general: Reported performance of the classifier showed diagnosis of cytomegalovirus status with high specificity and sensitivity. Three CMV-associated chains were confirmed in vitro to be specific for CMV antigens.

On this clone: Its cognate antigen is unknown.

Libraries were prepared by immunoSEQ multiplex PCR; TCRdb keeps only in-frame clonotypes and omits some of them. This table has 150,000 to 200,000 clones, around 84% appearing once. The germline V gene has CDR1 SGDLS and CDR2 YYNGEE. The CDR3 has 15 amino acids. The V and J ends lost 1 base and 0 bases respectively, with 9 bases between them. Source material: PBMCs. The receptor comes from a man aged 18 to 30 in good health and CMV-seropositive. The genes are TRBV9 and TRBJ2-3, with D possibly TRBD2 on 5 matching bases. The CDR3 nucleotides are TGTGCCAGCAGCGTAATCGGGGTTAGCACAGATACGCAGTATTTT. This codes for CASSVIGVSTDTQYF.